The next 19 T cell receptor beta chains were all read from a single sample in a study of blood T cell repertoires in COVID-19. Measured with immunoSEQ multiplex PCR; TCRdb has only the in-frame clones, and not every one. The sample includes roughly 76,000 clones, roughly 84% of them seen just once. Sequencing was performed on peripheral blood. The source is a woman in her late teens or twenties with acute or convalescent COVID-19.

The CDR3, as DNA: TGCGCCAGCAGCCAAGCCCCACTAGCGGGAGGTACCCTTGGGGACGAGCAGTACTTC. It yields the protein CASSQAPLAGGTLGDEQYF. This chain joins TRBV4-3 and TRBJ2-7; 12 bases agree with TRBD2. CDR3 length equals 19 residues. Germline-derived CDR1 and CDR2 are LGHNA and YSLEER. V was clipped by 1 base and J by 5 bases; unmatched bases: 15.

This chain links TRBV6-6 with TRBJ2-3; the match to TRBD2 covers 9 bases. The CDR3 contains 15 residues. The V gene end was trimmed by 0 bases and the J gene end by 5 bases; junction bases not matched to a gene: 3. CDR1 and CDR2 (germline): MNHNY, SVGAGI (reference sequence). Written as DNA, the CDR3 is TGTGCCAGCAGTTACTCTGCGGGGGGGGGAGATACGCAGTATTTT. This encodes CASSYSAGGGDTQYF.

The chain couples TRBV6-5 to TRBJ1-5; unclear D gene. The CDR3 extends over 14 amino acids. Germline V CDR1 and CDR2: MNHEY, SVGAGI. Trimming took 6 bases from V and 7 from J, leaving 16 bases between them. CDR3 DNA: TGTGCCAGCAGCTCGGGGATGGTTCGCCAGCCCCAGCATTTT. It codes for CASSSGMVRQPQHF.

J is TRBJ2-1 and V is TRBV6-5; weak D call: TRBD2 (5 bases). Germline loops: CDR1 MNHEY, CDR2 SVGAGI. Trimming removed 7 bases at V and 10 bases at J, with 11 bases between. The CDR3 consists of 11 residues. CDR3 nucleotides: TGTGCCAGCATTTTCCGGGGAGAGCAGTTCTTC. Amino acid sequence: CASIFRGEQFF.

The chain links TRBV19 to TRBJ2-3, with D perhaps TRBD2 (5 bases). V gave up 5 bases and J gave up 0 bases, with 12 bases separating them. This CDR3 has 15 amino acids. Germline CDR1 LNHDA, CDR2 SQIVND (reference sequence). CDR3 in amino acids: CASSPEGQSTDTQYF. The CDR3 nucleotides are TGTGCCAGTAGTCCTGAGGGTCAGAGCACAGATACGCAGTATTTT.

In its sample, this clone was seen a few times. The rearrangement joins TRBV5-5 to TRBJ1-6; D not certain. V lost 1 base and J lost 10, with 12 bases in between. The CDR3 spans 14 residues. Germline lookup yields CDR1 SGHKS and CDR2 YYEKEE (reference sequence). For the CDR3, the DNA is TGTGCCAGCAGCTTGACAGTCCCAAAGTCACCCCTCCACTTT. Protein sequence: CASSLTVPKSPLHF. The full variable domain, with the rest looked up from reference TRBV5-5 and TRBJ1-6, is DAGVTQSPTHLIKTRGQQVTLRCSPISGHKSVSWYQQVLGQGPQFIFQYYEKEERGRGNFPDRFSARQFPNYSSELNVNALLLGDSALYLCASSLTVPKSPLHFGNGTRLTVT.

In its sample, this clone was seen a few times. CDR3 DNA sequence: TGTGCCAGCAAGTCCGGACAACCGAACACCGGGGAGCTGTTTTTT. As protein: CASKSGQPNTGELFF. This sequence joins TRBV27 and TRBJ2-2; possible D gene TRBD1, 5 bases. The germline CDR1 and CDR2 sequences are MNHEY and SMNVEV (reference sequence). CDR3 length: 15 residues. Trimming pared 7 bases from V and 0 bases from J, leaving 12 bases between.

The chain couples TRBV7-9 to TRBJ2-3; perhaps TRBD2 as D (5 bases). Looked up from germline, CDR1 is SEHNR and CDR2 is FQNEAQ (reference sequence). The germline V and J ends were trimmed by 6 bases and 3 bases, with 16 bases remaining between them. CDR3 length: 15 amino acids. The CDR3 DNA reads TGTGCCAGCAGAAGTCTGGCGGGCCATACAGATACGCAGTATTTT. Amino acid sequence: CASRSLAGHTDTQYF. Full variable domain (outside the CDR3, taken from reference TRBV7-9 and TRBJ2-3): DTGVSQNPRHKITKRGQNVTFRCDPISEHNRLYWYRQTLGQGPEFLTYFQNEAQLEKSRLLSDRFSAERPKGSFSTLEIQRTEQGDSAMYLCASRSLAGHTDTQYFGPGTRLTVL.

The chain recombines TRBV5-1 with TRBJ1-5, with 9 bases matching TRBD1. CDR1 SGHRS and CDR2 YFSETQ come from the germline V gene. The V and J ends lost 0 bases and 5 bases, in that order; junction bases with no gene match: 9. The CDR3 has 17 residues. The CDR3 DNA reads as TGCGCCAGCAGCTTGGTGTCGGTACAGGGGGCTGATCAGCCCCAGCATTTT. This encodes CASSLVSVQGADQPQHF.

The CDR3 DNA reads as TGTGCCAGCAGACCTTATACTGACACTGAAGCTTTCTTT. Residues: CASRPYTDTEAFF. This rearrangement joins TRBV12-3 or TRBV12-4 to TRBJ1-1, with D uncertain. The CDR3 extends over 13 amino acids. With 6 bases removed from V and 3 bases from J, the gap between germline ends came to 11 bases.

The gene calls are TRBV5-1 and TRBJ1-1, with D tentatively TRBD1 (5 bases). This CDR3 comprises 14 residues. The V gene lost 4 bases and the J gene lost 11 bases, with 21 bases spanning the gap. CDR1 and CDR2 from the germline V gene are SGHRS and YFSETQ. CDR3 bases: TGCGCCAGCAGCCGAACGACAGAGGATCAATGGGCTTTCTTT. Amino acid sequence: CASSRTTEDQWAFF. Using reference TRBV5-1 and TRBJ1-1 for the parts outside the CDR3, the full variable domain is KAGVTQTPRYLIKTRGQQVTLSCSPISGHRSVSWYQQTPGQGLQFLFEYFSETQRNKGNFPGRFSGRQFSNSRSEMNVSTLELGDSALYLCASSRTTEDQWAFFGQGTRLTVV.

The chain combines TRBV27 with TRBJ1-2, with D hard to call. Trimming cost V 2 bases and J 4 bases, with 8 bases left between them. CDR1 is MNHEY, CDR2 SMNVEV, per germline (reference sequence). The length of the CDR3 is 13 residues. The DNA for the CDR3 is TGTGCCAGCAGTTTACAGGAAGGCTATGGCTACACCTTC. Its translation: CASSLQEGYGYTF.

As regards this clone: Other DNA sequences in the same sample also yield this CDR3. The chain combines TRBV5-4 with TRBJ1-2, with D unresolved. The V end was cut by 0 bases, the J end by 5 bases, with 11 bases between. The CDR3 has 14 amino acids. Germline V gives CDR1 SGHNT, CDR2 YYREEE (reference sequence). CDR3 protein: CASSLVGGQYGYTF. The DNA of the CDR3 is TGTGCCAGCAGCTTGGTCGGCGGCCAGTATGGCTACACCTTC.

The J gene is TRBJ2-5, the V gene TRBV6-5, with a tentative D call TRBD2 (5 bases). The CDR3 totals 14 residues. V was clipped by 2 bases and J by 4 bases, with 11 bases between them. In germline, CDR1 is MNHEY, CDR2 SVGAGI. The DNA of the CDR3 is TGTGCCAGCAGTTACACGGGGATAGGAGAGACCCAGTACTTC. As protein: CASSYTGIGETQYF.

This chain links TRBV19 with TRBJ1-1, with 7 bases matching TRBD1. Germline CDR1 is LNHDA and CDR2 is SQIVND (reference sequence). This CDR3 region has 14 residues. With 7 bases clipped from V and 2 bases from J, the junction kept 7 bases outside the gene matches. The CDR3 loop is CASNYRDSNTEAFF. DNA of the CDR3: TGTGCCAGTAATTACCGGGACAGTAACACTGAAGCTTTCTTT. Based on the CDR3 plus reference TRBV19 and TRBJ1-1, the full variable domain is DGGITQSPKYLFRKEGQNVTLSCEQNLNHDAMYWYRQDPGQGLRLIYYSQIVNDFQKGDIAEGYSVSREKKESFPLTVTSAQKNPTAFYLCASNYRDSNTEAFFGQGTRLTVV.

This chain connects TRBV2 to TRBJ2-7; 10 bases are a match to TRBD2. V lost 6 bases and J lost 3; bases outside the gene matches: 2. Germline-derived CDR1 and CDR2 are SNHLY and FYNNEI. The CDR3 length is 13 residues. The CDR3 loop reads CASRLAGYYEQYF. DNA of the CDR3: TGTGCCAGCAGACTAGCGGGATACTACGAGCAGTACTTC. Supplemented by reference TRBV2 and TRBJ2-7, the full variable domain reads EPEVTQTPSHQVTQMGQEVILRCVPISNHLYFYWYRQILGQKVEFLVSFYNNEISEKSEIFDDQFSVERPDGSNFTLKIRSTKLEDSAMYFCASRLAGYYEQYFGPGTRLTVT.

V gene TRBV7-5 combines with J gene TRBJ1-5; the table gives TRBD1 as D, unverified against the DNA. TRBV7-5 is listed as a pseudogene. The CDR3 totals 13 residues. The DNA of the CDR3 is TGTGTCAGAACACCAGGGGGCTGGCAGCCCCAGCATTTT. Encoded protein: CVRTPGGWQPQHF.

The chain has TRBV29-1 and TRBJ2-7, with TRBD1 matching 9 bases. The J segment lost 2 bases and the V segment lost 6 bases, leaving 8 bases of the junction unmatched. In germline, CDR1 is SQVTM, CDR2 ANQGSEA. The CDR3 is 14 amino acids. The CDR3 DNA is TGCAGCGTAAAACTTCGGGACAGGGCCTACGAGCAGTACTTC. Amino acid sequence: CSVKLRDRAYEQYF.

CDR3 sequence reads: CASSTGQGGNEQFF. The CDR3 nucleotides read TGTGCCAGTAGTACCGGACAGGGAGGCAATGAGCAGTTCTTC. The chain couples TRBV19 to TRBJ2-1, with 8 positions matching TRBD1. This CDR3 is 14 amino acids long. J was trimmed by 6 bases and V by 4 bases; bases with no gene match: 5. Germline assignment: CDR1 LNHDA and CDR2 SQIVND (reference sequence).